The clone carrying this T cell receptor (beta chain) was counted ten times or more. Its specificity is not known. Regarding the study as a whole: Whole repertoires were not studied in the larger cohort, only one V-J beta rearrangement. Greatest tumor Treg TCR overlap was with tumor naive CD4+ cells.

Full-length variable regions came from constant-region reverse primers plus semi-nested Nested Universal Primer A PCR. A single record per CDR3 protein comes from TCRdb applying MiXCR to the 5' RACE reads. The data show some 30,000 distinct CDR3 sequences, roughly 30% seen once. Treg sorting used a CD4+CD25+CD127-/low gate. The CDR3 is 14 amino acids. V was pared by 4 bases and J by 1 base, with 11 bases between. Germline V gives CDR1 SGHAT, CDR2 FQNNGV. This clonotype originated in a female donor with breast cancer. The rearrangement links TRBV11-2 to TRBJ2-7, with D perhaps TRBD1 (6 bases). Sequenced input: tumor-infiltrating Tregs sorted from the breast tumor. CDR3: CASSYTGKSYEQYF. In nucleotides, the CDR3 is TGTGCCAGCAGCTATACAGGGAAGTCCTACGAGCAGTACTTC.